The source of this T cell receptor (beta chain) is a study of T cell responses to AZD1222 COVID-19 vaccine. A remark on this clone: The antigen is undetermined.

Germline V CDR1 and CDR2: SGHRS, YFSETQ. V lost 0 bases, J lost 8 bases, and 12 bases lay in between. The CDR3 length is 15 residues. Whether given at about 4 or about 12 weeks, second doses were pooled. Study results and caveats: Repertoire collection took place solely once the T cell response had peaked. Nearly half of spike-specific TCRs reportedly target unmutated variant regions.

Libraries were prepared by immunoSEQ multiplex PCR; TCRdb keeps only in-frame clonotypes and omits some of them. The sample comprises about 140,000 clones, approximately 90% of which are singletons, and roughly 1.5% rests with the top ten. The chain combines TRBV5-1 with TRBJ1-6, with D unclear. The specimen was peripheral blood, collected 28 days after the second AZD1222 dose. The source of this sequence is an adult who received the AZD1222 COVID-19 vaccine. The CDR3 is CASSLAGSLHSPLHF. DNA of the CDR3: TGCGCCAGCAGCTTGGCGGGGTCACTCCATTCACCCCTCCACTTT.